These 6 T cell receptor beta chains came from one sample sequenced in a study of T cells in Graves' hyperthyroidism and ophthalmopathy. What was amplified from RNA transcripts were TCR beta CDR3 regions. The TCR CDR3 was amplified in a first-round RT-PCR using the HTBI primer set. TCRdb recomputed calls from the multiplex PCR reads with MiXCR, one row per CDR3 protein. The sample holds around 340,000 distinct CDR3 sequences, 21% seen once. Sample: blood. All receptors come from a woman aged 45 to 65 with Graves' hyperthyroidism.

This clonotype appeared many times. This CDR3 is CASSYRDSPQEQFF. DNA for the CDR3: TGTGCCAGCAGCTACCGGGACAGCCCTCAGGAGCAGTTCTTC. The chain carries TRBV5-6 and TRBJ2-1, with 7 bases fitting TRBD1. The CDR3 is 14 amino acids. Germline lookup yields CDR1 SGHDT and CDR2 YYEEEE. Trimming cost V 3 bases and J 10 bases; bases outside gene matches: 10.

This chain connects TRBV11-1 to TRBJ2-3; 10 nucleotides match TRBD2. V trimming: 2 bases; J trimming: 6 bases; junction bases outside the gene matches: 2. The CDR3 contains 14 residues. Germline CDR1 is SGHAT and CDR2 is FQDESV (reference sequence). The CDR3 DNA is TGTGCCAGCAGCTTACTAGCGGGAGATGATACGCAGTATTTT. Amino acids: CASSLLAGDDTQYF.

This clonotype has ten or more counts. The rearrangement uses TRBV5-5 and TRBJ2-1; 12 bases map to TRBD2. The germline V gene has CDR1 SGHKS and CDR2 YYEKEE (reference sequence). The CDR3 has 15 amino acids. Losses at the gene ends were 5 bases for V and 4 bases for J; bases not matched to a gene: 4. The CDR3 coding sequence is TGTGCCAGCAGGAGTGGACTAGCGGGATACAATGAGCAGTTCTTC. This gives the protein CASRSGLAGYNEQFF.

With respect to this clonotype: A read error may explain this, as a much larger clone is one base away. This rearrangement joins TRBV7-9 to TRBJ2-7, with a possible D match to TRBD2 (6 bases). The germline V gene encodes CDR1 SEHNR and CDR2 FQNEAQ (reference sequence). The CDR3 loop spans 13 amino acids. V was clipped by 4 bases and J by 3 bases, with 10 bases between them. CDR3 bases: TGTGCCAGCAGCTCCATCGGGGGCTACGAGCAGTACTTC. The encoded protein is CASSSIGGYEQYF.

There are many counts of this clonotype. The chain is built from TRBV30 and TRBJ2-5; TRBD2 matches at 9 bases. The CDR3 loop spans 15 amino acids. Germline CDR1 GTSNPN, CDR2 SVGIG (reference sequence). V lost 2 bases and J lost 2; bases outside the gene matches: 6. The CDR3 DNA reads as TGTGCCTGGAGTCTTAGCGGGAGTGGGCAAGAGACCCAGTACTTC. It translates to CAWSLSGSGQETQYF.

V usage is TRBV11-3 and J usage is TRBJ1-2; D is perhaps TRBD1 (5 bases). The CDR3 runs to 14 residues. Trimming removed 3 bases from V and 4 bases from J, with 12 bases in between. In germline, CDR1 is SGHNT, CDR2 YENEEA. CDR3 nucleotides: TGTGCCAGCAGCTTCGGGGGATCCCTCTATGGCTACACCTTC. Its translation: CASSFGGSLYGYTF.